These 8 T cell receptor beta chains were sequenced from one sample in a study of blood T cell repertoires in COVID-19. Libraries were prepared by immunoSEQ multiplex PCR; TCRdb keeps only in-frame clonotypes and omits some of them. The data contain 200,000 or so clones, approximately 82% of them singletons. Specimen: peripheral blood. The origin of the receptors is a human donor with acute or convalescent COVID-19. The donor label of this sample is uncertain.

The chain is built from TRBV7-8 and TRBJ1-2; D is perhaps TRBD1 (5 bases). Germline V gene lookup returns CDR1 SGHVS and CDR2 FQNEAQ. The length of the CDR3 is 14 residues. The ends were cut back, 0 bases at V and 7 bases at J, with 12 bases in the middle. Here the CDR3 DNA reads TGTGCCAGCAGCTTAGCCCAGGGTAGGAGTGGCTACACCTTC. As protein: CASSLAQGRSGYTF.

V is TRBV7-3 and J is TRBJ2-3; no reliable D call. Trimming left V 1 base short and J 4 bases short, with 6 bases between. The V gene's germline CDR1 is SGHTA and CDR2 FQGTGA. CDR3 size: 13 residues. As DNA, the CDR3 is TGTGCCAGCAGCTTAAGTAGATCAGATACGCAGTATTTT. Translated: CASSLSRSDTQYF.

The V and J genes are TRBV7-9 and TRBJ2-2; the D gene is possibly TRBD2 (6 bases). The V end lost 2 bases, the J end lost 7 bases, and 14 bases lay between the germline ends. Germline CDR1 and CDR2: SEHNR and FQNEAQ (reference sequence). CDR3 size: 15 residues. The DNA of the CDR3 is TGTGCCAGCAGCTTATCGGGAGCGGGTTACGGGGAGCTGTTTTTT. Its protein is CASSLSGAGYGELFF.

The chain is built from TRBV6-5 and TRBJ1-5; D unclear. Germline V gives CDR1 MNHEY, CDR2 SVGAGI. The CDR3 has 14 amino acids. Trimming took 8 bases from V and 0 from J, leaving 11 bases between them. CDR3 nucleotide sequence: TGTGCCAGCGAAACGGGGAGTAGCAATCAGCCCCAGCATTTT. Translating gives CASETGSSNQPQHF.

This clone was seen once. The chain joins TRBV5-4 to TRBJ1-1; 8 bases match TRBD1. In germline, CDR1 is SGHNT, CDR2 YYREEE (reference sequence). This CDR3 comprises 14 residues. V was clipped by 1 base and J by 4 bases; unmatched bases: 3. CDR3 nucleotides: TGTGCCAGCAGCTTGAGCAGGGGGCGCACTGAAGCTTTCTTT. Protein product: CASSLSRGRTEAFF.

On this clone itself: This sample also contains other DNA sequences that code for the same CDR3. The CDR3 here is CASSPGLAGAGEQFF. CDR3 coding DNA: TGTGCCAGCTCACCGGGACTAGCGGGAGCGGGTGAGCAGTTCTTC. The J gene is TRBJ2-1, the V gene TRBV18; 14 positions agree with TRBD2. V gave up 3 bases and J gave up 9 bases; unmatched junction bases: 4. Germline V gene lookup returns CDR1 KGHSH and CDR2 LQKENI. The CDR3 extends over 15 amino acids.

V gene TRBV30 combines with J gene TRBJ1-1; TRBD1 matches 10 bases. This CDR3 comprises 13 residues. V shed 5 bases, J shed 10 bases, and the junction held 10 bases outside the gene matches. CDR1 is GTSNPN, CDR2 SVGIG, per germline (reference sequence). DNA for the CDR3: TGTGCCTGGGGGGACAGGGGACGGGAGGCAGCTTTCTTT. Translating it yields CAWGDRGREAAFF.

J is TRBJ1-1 and V is TRBV5-4; weak D call: TRBD1 (6 bases). V dropped 4 bases and J dropped 2 bases, with 12 bases sitting between them. The V gene's germline CDR1 is SGHNT and CDR2 YYREEE (reference sequence). The CDR3 runs 14 residues. The CDR3 nucleotides are TGTGCCAGCAGCCAAGGACAGTACAACACTGAAGCTTTCTTT. This gives the protein CASSQGQYNTEAFF.